The 5 T cell receptor beta chains presented below share a single source sample, sequenced in a study of blood T cell repertoires in COVID-19. Generated by immunoSEQ multiplex PCR, the TCRdb table keeps only in-frame clones and is missing some. This sample has approximately 170,000 clones, with roughly 80% found just once. The source material was PBMCs or T cells enriched from blood (not recorded which). The receptors originated from a man in his fifties or sixties who had recovered from COVID-19.

This chain links TRBV7-8 with TRBJ2-5; 11 bases line up with TRBD1. CDR1 SGHVS and CDR2 FQNEAQ come from the germline V gene. This CDR3 has 16 residues. The junction had 5 bases not matched to a gene; V was cut back by 4 bases and J by 1 base. CDR3 in DNA: TGTGCCAGCAGCTGGGACAGGGGGATGTTCCAAGAGACCCAGTACTTC. Its translation is CASSWDRGMFQETQYF.

The chain combines TRBV7-6 with TRBJ1-2; weak D call: TRBD1 (5 bases). The ends were cut back, 5 bases at V and 4 bases at J, with 20 bases in the middle. Looked up from germline, CDR1 is SGHVS and CDR2 is FNYEAQ. The CDR3 totals 16 residues. This chain's CDR3 is CASSDGGSLSGYGYTF. The CDR3 DNA follows: TGTGCCAGCAGCGACGGGGGGAGCCTGTCTGGCTATGGCTACACCTTC.

Only a few counts were recorded for this clone. Other nucleotide sequences from this sample produce the same CDR3. The chain combines TRBV28 with TRBJ1-1; D possibly corresponds to TRBD1 (5 bases). The CDR3 is made up of 13 amino acids. Germline CDR1 and CDR2: MDHEN and SYDVKM. The germline V and J ends were trimmed by 7 bases and 1 base, with 10 bases remaining between them. CDR3 protein: CASIRGGNTEAFF. The CDR3, as DNA: TGTGCCAGCATTCGGGGGGGGAACACTGAAGCTTTCTTT.

This rearrangement joins TRBV4-2 to TRBJ2-3, with 10 positions matching TRBD2. The length of the CDR3 is 17 residues. J lost 5 bases, V lost 2 bases, and 10 bases had no gene match. Germline V gene sequence: CDR1 LGHNA, CDR2 YNFKEQ. For the CDR3, the DNA is TGTGCCAGCAGCCAATCCCGGCTAGCGGGGGTGGGAGATACGCAGTATTTT. Encoded protein: CASSQSRLAGVGDTQYF.

CDR3 region: CASSEYSQTQYF. The CDR3 coding sequence is TGTGCCAGCAGTGAATATAGCCAGACCCAGTACTTC. This chain links TRBV25-1 with TRBJ2-5; no clear D. Deletions cut 0 bases from V and 6 bases from J, with 5 bases between. CDR1 is MGHDK, CDR2 SYGVNS, per germline. The CDR3 runs 12 residues.